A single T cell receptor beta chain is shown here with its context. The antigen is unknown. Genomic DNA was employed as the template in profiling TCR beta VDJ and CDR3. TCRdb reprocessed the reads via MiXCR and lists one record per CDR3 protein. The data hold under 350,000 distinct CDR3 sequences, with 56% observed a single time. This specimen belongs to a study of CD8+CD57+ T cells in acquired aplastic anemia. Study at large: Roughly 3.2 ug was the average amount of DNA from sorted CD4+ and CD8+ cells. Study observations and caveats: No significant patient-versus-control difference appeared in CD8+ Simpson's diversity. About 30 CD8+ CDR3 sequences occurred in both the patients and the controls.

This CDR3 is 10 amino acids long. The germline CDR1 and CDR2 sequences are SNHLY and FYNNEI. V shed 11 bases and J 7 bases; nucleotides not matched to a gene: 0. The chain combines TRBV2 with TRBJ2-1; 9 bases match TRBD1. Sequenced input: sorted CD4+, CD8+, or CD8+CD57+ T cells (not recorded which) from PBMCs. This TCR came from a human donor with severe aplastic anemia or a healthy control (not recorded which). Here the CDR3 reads CAGQGNEQFF. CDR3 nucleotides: TGTGCCGGACAGGGGAATGAGCAGTTCTTC. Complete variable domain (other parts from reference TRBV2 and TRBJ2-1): EPEVTQTPSHQVTQMGQEVILRCVPISNHLYFYWYRQILGQKVEFLVSFYNNEISEKSEIFDDQFSVERPDGSNFTLKIRSTKLEDSAMYFCAGQGNEQFFGPGTRLTVL.